This T cell receptor (beta chain) comes out of a study of a mutant IDH1 vaccine in newly diagnosed glioma. Specified time point: baseline, week 1 (first vaccination visit). Treatment reported: pre-vaccination baseline after standard-of-care therapy. TCRdb's copy holds only in-frame clones and misses some; the assay was immunoSEQ multiplex PCR. Of 75,000 to 100,000 clones in the sample, approximately 80% are singletons; the top ten hold 5.3%. This CDR3 spans 13 amino acids. The V end lost 3 bases, the J end lost 3 bases, and 8 bases lay between the germline ends. Germline V gene sequence: CDR1 MGHDK, CDR2 SYGVNS.

The chain is built from TRBV25-1 and TRBJ1-1; D is undetermined. The sequence was collected from a man in his forties or fifties with glioma. Some clones in this sample may be carry-over from other donors' samples. The material was PBMCs, obtained from a glioma patient treated with radiotherapy, temozolomide or both. The CDR3 region is CASSDRSDTEAFF. CDR3 DNA sequence: TGTGCCAGCAGTGACCGATCAGACACTGAAGCTTTCTTT. Supplemented by reference TRBV25-1 and TRBJ1-1, the full variable domain reads EADIYQTPRYLVIGTGKKITLECSQTMGHDKMYWYQQDPGMELHLIHYSYGVNSTEKGDLSSESTVSRIRTEHFPLTLESARPSHTSQYLCASSDRSDTEAFFGQGTRLTVV.